Shown below are 24 T cell receptor beta chains from a single sample sequenced in a study of shared clonotypes between healthy human individuals. Naive CD8 populations comprised CD45RO-negative cells positively selected for CCR7, excluding terminally differentiated effector memory CD45RA+ cells. Only in-frame clones appear in the TCRdb table, and some are missing; sequencing was by immunoSEQ multiplex PCR. The table includes about 2 million clones, about 95% detected once. The material sequenced was naive CD8+ T cells sorted from blood. These receptors were taken from a man between 18 and 29 years old in good health.

This chain connects TRBV27 to TRBJ1-1, with 8 bases lining up with TRBD1. The germline gives CDR1 MNHEY, CDR2 SMNVEV (reference sequence). The CDR3 is 13 residues long. V lost 5 bases and J lost 6; bases outside the gene matches: 5. The CDR3 DNA sequence: TGTGCCAGCAGTGGACAGGGTCTTTCTGAAGCTTTCTTT. Translation: CASSGQGLSEAFF.

The gene calls are TRBV2 and TRBJ2-1; tentatively, D is TRBD2 (7 bases). The CDR3 spans 13 residues. V was pared by 10 bases and J by 2 bases, with 12 bases between. Germline values: CDR1 SNHLY, CDR2 FYNNEI. In DNA, the CDR3 is TGTGCCACCCTAGGGGGGGCCTACAATGAGCAGTTCTTC. Protein product: CATLGGAYNEQFF.

The rearrangement joins TRBV2 to TRBJ1-3; 8 nucleotides align to TRBD1. The CDR3 covers 16 residues. Germline CDR1 and CDR2: SNHLY and FYNNEI. V gave up 1 base and J gave up 4 bases; unmatched junction bases: 6. CDR3 DNA: TGTGCCAGCAGTGAAGAGCCGACAGGGGTCGGAAACACCATATATTTT. Its translation: CASSEEPTGVGNTIYF.

This rearrangement joins TRBV9 to TRBJ2-3; TRBD2 agrees at 15 bases. The CDR3 length is 17 residues. V shed 4 bases, J shed 1 base, and the junction held 4 bases outside the gene matches. The germline gives CDR1 SGDLS, CDR2 YYNGEE. The CDR3 sequence is CASSPRTSGRGTDTQYF. In DNA form, the CDR3 reads TGTGCCAGCAGCCCGCGGACTAGCGGGAGGGGCACAGATACGCAGTATTTT.

The V call is TRBV18, the J call TRBJ1-2; 7 bases match TRBD1. With V trimmed by 4 bases and J by 0 bases, 11 bases remained unmatched. The V gene's germline CDR1 is KGHSH and CDR2 LQKENI. The CDR3 covers 17 residues. The CDR3 coding sequence is TGTGCCAGCTCACTGGGACAGACCCTCAACACTAACTATGGCTACACCTTC. It codes for CASSLGQTLNTNYGYTF.

This clone was recorded a few times. The chain employs TRBV30 and TRBJ1-5; 8 bases agree with TRBD1. The germline V gene encodes CDR1 GTSNPN and CDR2 SVGIG (reference sequence). The CDR3 consists of 12 residues. Losses at the gene ends were 5 bases for V and 7 bases for J; bases not matched to a gene: 4. The CDR3 DNA reads TGTGCCTGGGGACAGGGCAGCCAGCCCCAGCATTTT. This translates into CAWGQGSQPQHF.

The chain combines TRBV6-6 with TRBJ2-7, with TRBD2 as a possible D gene (6 bases). The CDR3 covers 14 residues. Germline CDR1 MNHNY, CDR2 SVGAGI (reference sequence). Trimming pared 0 bases from V and 2 bases from J, leaving 8 bases between. The CDR3 region is CASSYSGGPYEQYF. CDR3 nucleotide sequence: TGTGCCAGCAGTTACTCGGGAGGACCCTACGAGCAGTACTTC.

V usage is TRBV19 and J usage is TRBJ2-1; 10 bases agree with TRBD2. CDR1 and CDR2 from the germline V gene are LNHDA and SQIVND (reference sequence). After removal of 3 bases from V and 4 bases from J, the junction contained 3 bases not matched to a gene. The CDR3 contains 15 residues. In nucleotides, the CDR3 is TGTGCCAGTAGTATCTCTAGCGGGGGTTACAATGAGCAGTTCTTC. Translation gives CASSISSGGYNEQFF.

This clone appeared once. The chain carries TRBV6-5 and TRBJ2-1; possible D gene TRBD1, 5 bases. Germline CDR1 is MNHEY and CDR2 is SVGAGI. This CDR3 is 16 amino acids long. The V gene lost 4 bases and the J gene lost 8 bases, with 21 bases spanning the gap. CDR3 nucleotides: TGTGCCAGCAGTTGGCGAGCAGGGATCGACCTCGATGAGCAGTTCTTC. Translation gives CASSWRAGIDLDEQFF.

The V call is TRBV2, the J call TRBJ2-4, with a tentative D call TRBD2 (5 bases). V was trimmed by 1 base and J by 0 bases, leaving 10 bases between them. The CDR3 totals 16 residues. The germline CDR1 and CDR2 sequences are SNHLY and FYNNEI. The CDR3 DNA is TGTGCCAGCAGTGAAGTCGGAGGTTTAGCCAAAAACATTCAGTACTTC. Protein: CASSEVGGLAKNIQYF.

The chain combines TRBV10-1 with TRBJ1-2, with no clear D. Trimming took 3 bases from V and 4 from J, leaving 9 bases between them. CDR3 length: 13 amino acids. Germline CDR1 reads WNHNN; CDR2 reads SYGVQD (reference sequence). Written as DNA, the CDR3 is TGCGCCAGCAGTGACAGCCTCACCTATGGCTACACCTTC. It is translated as CASSDSLTYGYTF.

Remarks on this clone: In the same sample, other DNA sequences code for this CDR3. J is TRBJ2-5 and V is TRBV4-1; D uncertain. The CDR3 extends over 11 amino acids. V was clipped by 0 bases and J by 7 bases, with 3 bases between them. Germline V gene data show CDR1 as MGHRA and CDR2 as YSYEKL. CDR3 protein: CASSQDGTQYF. Here the CDR3 DNA reads TGCGCCAGCAGCCAAGACGGGACCCAGTACTTC.

This clone was observed once. The chain combines TRBV6-5 with TRBJ1-2; perhaps TRBD1 as D (6 bases). The CDR3 is 14 amino acids. In germline, CDR1 is MNHEY, CDR2 SVGAGI. Between the trimmed V and J ends, which lost 0 bases and 8 bases, there was a span of 13 bases. CDR3 bases: TGTGCCAGCAGTTACTCGGGCAGGGGAGGCGGCTACACCTTC. It codes for CASSYSGRGGGYTF.

V is TRBV9 and J is TRBJ2-1; no clear D gene. From germline, CDR1 is SGDLS and CDR2 YYNGEE. The CDR3 sequence is 13 residues long. The V gene lost 1 base and the J gene lost 5 bases, with 7 bases spanning the gap. The DNA of the CDR3 is TGTGCCAGCAGCGTATCCCACCACAATGAGCAGTTCTTC. Its protein is CASSVSHHNEQFF.

The gene calls are TRBV4-1 and TRBJ2-3; a possible D gene is TRBD2 (6 bases). V lost 6 bases, J lost 0 bases, and 13 bases lay in between. CDR1 is MGHRA, CDR2 YSYEKL, per germline. This CDR3 has 15 residues. The CDR3 loop reads CASSQRSGSTDTQYF. The CDR3 DNA reads TGCGCCAGCAGTCAGCGAAGCGGGAGCACAGATACGCAGTATTTT.

Notes on this clone: A read error may account for a junction end that differs from germline. The chain employs TRBV7-9 and TRBJ2-7; the D call may be TRBD1 or TRBD2 (5 bases each). The CDR3 spans 14 residues. The germline CDR1 and CDR2 sequences are SEHNR and FQNEAQ (reference sequence). The CDR3 is CASSLASGAYAQYF. The CDR3 DNA reads as TGTGCCAGCAGCTTAGCTTCCGGGGCTTACGCGCAGTACTTC.

The CDR3 region has the DNA TGTGCCAGCAGCTTATACCGGGACGCTGAAGCTTTCTTT. This sequence encodes CASSLYRDAEAFF. The rearrangement joins TRBV7-8 to TRBJ1-1, with TRBD1 as a possible D gene (5 bases). The germline V gene has CDR1 SGHVS and CDR2 FQNEAQ. The CDR3 has 13 amino acids. Trimming shortened V by 2 bases and J by 6 bases, and 10 bases separated the two germline ends.

The chain employs TRBV11-2 and TRBJ2-1; D ambiguous. The CDR3 is made up of 11 amino acids. The germline V and J ends were trimmed by 0 bases and 10 bases, with 4 bases remaining between them. Germline values: CDR1 SGHAT, CDR2 FQNNGV. The CDR3 here is CASSLETEQFF. The CDR3 coding sequence is TGTGCCAGCAGCTTAGAGACAGAGCAGTTCTTC.

A few counts support this clone. Additional DNA sequences in this sample encode the identical CDR3. The chain uses TRBV9 and TRBJ2-7, with D hard to call. V lost 0 bases to trimming and J lost 0 bases, with 10 bases between them. Germline V CDR1 and CDR2: SGDLS, YYNGEE. The length of the CDR3 is 15 residues. The chain's CDR3 is CASSVEAGSSYEQYF. CDR3 coding DNA: TGTGCCAGCAGCGTAGAGGCAGGCAGCTCCTACGAGCAGTACTTC. The complete variable domain, with remaining parts taken from reference TRBV9 and TRBJ2-7, reads DSGVTQTPKHLITATGQRVTLRCSPRSGDLSVYWYQQSLDQGLQFLIQYYNGEERAKGNILERFSAQQFPDLHSELNLSSLELGDSALYFCASSVEAGSSYEQYFGPGTRLTVT.

Points on this clone: Other nucleotide sequences in the sample specify the same CDR3. The rearrangement uses TRBV9 and TRBJ2-2; D not resolved. The CDR3 spans 14 residues. V was shortened by 0 bases and J by 4 bases, with 7 bases between the two germline ends. Germline V lookup: CDR1 SGDLS, CDR2 YYNGEE. CDR3 loop: CASSVVSGTGELFF. The CDR3 nucleotides are TGTGCCAGCAGCGTAGTGTCGGGCACCGGGGAGCTGTTTTTT.

This chain joins TRBV7-2 and TRBJ1-6; TRBD1 might be the D (5 bases). This CDR3 is 14 amino acids long. Per germline, CDR1 SGHTA and CDR2 FQGNSA. The V and J ends lost 5 bases and 11 bases respectively, with 16 bases between them. CDR3 sequence (DNA): TGTGCCAGCAGCACGGACACCGGAAAACCACCCCTCCACTTT. As protein: CASSTDTGKPPLHF.

The chain is built from TRBV2 and TRBJ1-1; 10 bases are a match to TRBD1. Germline V gene data show CDR1 as SNHLY and CDR2 as FYNNEI. Losses at the gene ends were 7 bases for V and 5 bases for J; bases not matched to a gene: 10. The CDR3 totals 15 residues. The CDR3 protein is CASIKPGQGGTEAFF. In nucleotides, the CDR3 is TGTGCCAGCATCAAACCCGGACAGGGGGGAACTGAAGCTTTCTTT.

The chain recombines TRBV27 with TRBJ1-5; D not resolved. The CDR3 has 13 residues. Trimming pared 4 bases from V and 6 bases from J, leaving 10 bases between. Germline V gives CDR1 MNHEY, CDR2 SMNVEV (reference sequence). CDR3 protein: CASSSFLGQPQHF. The DNA for the CDR3 is TGTGCCAGCAGTTCCTTCCTGGGTCAGCCCCAGCATTTT.

This clone was seen just once. The V call is TRBV7-9, the J call TRBJ1-2; D is perhaps TRBD1 (5 bases). V shed 4 bases and J shed 2 bases, with 17 bases lying between them. Germline lookup yields CDR1 SEHNR and CDR2 FQNEAQ (reference sequence). The CDR3 spans 16 residues. CDR3 DNA sequence: TGTGCCAGCAGCTCTAGAGGGGCAGCTGACAACTATGGCTACACCTTC. Protein: CASSSRGAADNYGYTF.